The 20 T cell receptor beta chains in this list originate from one sample, sequenced in a study of molecular identifiers for immune sequencing clone quantification (dated by TCRdb to 2016 to 2018). The library was generated by PCR. Sequencing was performed on an Illumina HiSeq 4000. TCRdb handled the public reads itself, with Q25 trimming in fastp and clone calling in MiXCR, and kept productive beta chains. Each entry merges the rows of one CDR3 protein and shows their most common DNA and genes. The sample table contains about 60,000 distinct CDR3 sequences; only one count was recorded for around 19% of them. The ten largest make up 1.1% to 1.5% of the sample. The source material was naive CD8+ T cells from blood, with Jurkat cell RNA spiked in. The intended sense of this specimen's cell subset or site label: FACS-sorted CD8+CD4-CCR7+CD45RA+ naive T cells. These receptors originate from a human donor in good health. Some libraries in this study had Jurkat cell RNA spiked in.

As concerns this clonotype: Given a much more abundant clone one base away, this may be a read error. J is TRBJ1-1 and V is TRBV27, with 7 bases identical to TRBD1. The V gene's germline CDR1 is MNHEY and CDR2 SMNVEV (reference sequence). This CDR3 has 14 amino acids. CDR3 in DNA: TGTGCCGGCAGACTAGGGGGCCTGAATACTGAAGCTTTCTTT. Residues: CAGRLGGLNTEAFF.

V usage is TRBV5-4 and J usage is TRBJ2-1; TRBD1 aligns across 9 bases. The length of the CDR3 is 16 residues. V dropped 3 bases and J dropped 2; count of bases not matched to a gene: 6. Germline CDR1 and CDR2: SGHNT and YYREEE (reference sequence). CDR3 loop: CASSSTGGSAYNEQFF. In nucleotides, the CDR3 is TGTGCCAGCAGCTCCACAGGGGGCAGCGCCTACAATGAGCAGTTCTTC.

CDR3 DNA: TGCAGTGCTACCGCAATTCAGGGACTAGCGGGAGAAGGCAACGAGCAGTACTTC. This translates into CSATAIQGLAGEGNEQYF. The chain uses TRBV20-1 and TRBJ2-7, with 14 bases identical to TRBD2. The junction had 16 bases not matched to a gene; V was cut back by 4 bases and J by 5 bases. The CDR3 extends over 18 amino acids. Germline assignment: CDR1 DFQATT and CDR2 SNEGSKA (reference sequence).

Points on this clonotype: A much more abundant neighbour one base away suggests this may be a read error. The rearrangement joins TRBV4-1 to TRBJ2-7; 8 nucleotides line up with TRBD2. Germline CDR1 is MGHRA and CDR2 is YSYEKL. The CDR3 length is 16 residues. The CDR3 spells CASSLTPSSGTYERYF. CDR3 DNA: TGCGCCAGCAGCCTGACCCCGAGTAGCGGGACCTACGAGCGGTACTTC.

The table lists this clonotype with many counts. J is TRBJ2-5 and V is TRBV5-1; D may be TRBD2 (5 bases). The CDR3 sequence is 16 residues long. Trimming removed 4 bases from V and 6 bases from J, with 22 bases in between. Germline V lookup: CDR1 SGHRS, CDR2 YFSETQ. The chain's CDR3 is CASSLRVLAEVKTQYF. The CDR3 DNA follows: TGCGCCAGCAGCCTCCGGGTCCTGGCGGAGGTGAAGACCCAGTACTTC.

The sample holds many counts of this clonotype. The CDR3 spells CASSSPGQGSYEQYF. CDR3 nucleotide sequence: TGTGCCAGCAGCTCTCCGGGACAGGGGTCCTACGAGCAGTACTTC. The V and J genes are TRBV7-6 and TRBJ2-7, with 10 positions matching TRBD1. Germline loops: CDR1 SGHVS, CDR2 FNYEAQ. With V trimmed by 4 bases and J by 1 base, 4 bases remained unmatched. This CDR3 is 15 amino acids long. The whole variable domain, filled in from reference TRBV7-6 and TRBJ2-7, reads GAGVSQSPRYKVTKRGQDVALRCDPISGHVSLYWYRQALGQGPEFLTYFNYEAQQDKSGLPNDRFSAERPEGSISTLTIQRTEQRDSAMYRCASSSPGQGSYEQYFGPGTRLTVT.

This clonotype appeared a few times. The CDR3 is CSAAHSGRAPYNEQFF. CDR3 in DNA: TGCAGTGCTGCGCATAGCGGGAGGGCCCCCTACAATGAGCAGTTCTTC. The V gene is TRBV20-1, the J gene TRBJ2-1; 11 positions match TRBD2. V gave up 5 bases and J gave up 2 bases; unmatched junction bases: 8. The CDR3 has 16 amino acids. Looked up from germline, CDR1 is DFQATT and CDR2 is SNEGSKA (reference sequence).

This clonotype was detected ten times or more. The rearrangement joins TRBV2 to TRBJ2-1; 10 bases line up with TRBD2. Trimming removed 10 bases from V and 7 bases from J; junction bases left unmatched: 13. The CDR3 loop spans 15 amino acids. Germline CDR1 is SNHLY and CDR2 is FYNNEI. In nucleotides, the CDR3 is TGTGCCAACTTACCAAAGGAGACTAGCGGGAATGAGCAGTTCTTC. Residues: CANLPKETSGNEQFF.

This clonotype was counted at least ten times. The J gene is TRBJ1-1, the V gene TRBV4-1, with a possible D match to TRBD1 (6 bases). The V end was cut by 6 bases, the J end by 1 base, with 9 bases between. The CDR3 extends over 13 amino acids. Germline CDR1 and CDR2: MGHRA and YSYEKL. The CDR3 region has the DNA TGCGCCAGCAGAACACAGGGGAACACTGAAGCTTTCTTT. Protein: CASRTQGNTEAFF.

This clonotype was recorded many times. V gene TRBV11-2 combines with J gene TRBJ2-2, with D possibly matching TRBD2 (6 bases). CDR1 SGHAT and CDR2 FQNNGV come from the germline V gene. Between the trimmed V and J ends, which lost 3 bases and 2 bases, there was a span of 22 bases. The CDR3 extends over 19 amino acids. The CDR3 reads CASSFKKTLGTGNTGELFF. In DNA, the CDR3 is TGTGCCAGCAGCTTCAAAAAAACTCTGGGGACTGGAAACACCGGGGAGCTGTTTTTT.

This clonotype showed up many times. The J gene is TRBJ2-7, the V gene TRBV4-2; 10 bases match TRBD2. This CDR3 has 14 residues. Trimming removed 4 bases from V and 6 bases from J; junction bases left unmatched: 6. Germline CDR1 LGHNA, CDR2 YNFKEQ. Here the CDR3 DNA reads TGTGCCAGCAGCCCGCCGGGACTAGCGACCGAGCAGTACTTC. The encoded protein is CASSPPGLATEQYF.

About this clonotype: A read error is possible here, since a much larger clone lies one base away. The V and J genes are TRBV6-5 and TRBJ2-7, with a weak D call TRBD2 (5 bases). This CDR3 region has 14 residues. In germline, CDR1 is MNHEY, CDR2 SVGAGI. The CDR3 spells CASSYSISGYGQYF. The CDR3 region has the DNA TGTGCCAGCAGTTACTCTATCAGCGGTTACGGGCAGTACTTC.

By share, this clonotype counts as medium-sized. The rearrangement joins TRBV20-1 to TRBJ1-1; 9 bases align to TRBD1. The trim removed 5 bases at V and 4 bases at J, leaving 5 bases unmatched. CDR1 is DFQATT, CDR2 SNEGSKA, per germline (reference sequence). CDR3 length: 13 amino acids. This CDR3 reads CSARDRDFTEAFF. The CDR3 DNA is TGCAGTGCTCGGGACAGGGATTTCACTGAAGCTTTCTTT.

On this clonotype: A much larger clone sits a single nucleotide away, making a read error possible. This rearrangement joins TRBV25-1 to TRBJ2-5; tentative D call: TRBD2 (5 bases). CDR3 length: 15 residues. V was clipped by 2 bases and J by 4 bases, with 14 bases between them. Per germline, CDR1 MGHDK and CDR2 SYGVNS. The CDR3 region is CASSEAGRGLETQYF. The CDR3 nucleotides are TGTGCCAGCAGTGAAGCAGGCAGAGGGTTAGAGACCCAGTACTTC.

The chain is built from TRBV5-4 and TRBJ1-1; no clear D. Between the trimmed V and J ends, which lost 4 bases and 7 bases, there was a span of 11 bases. The CDR3 has 12 residues. Germline V gene sequence: CDR1 SGHNT, CDR2 YYREEE (reference sequence). This chain's CDR3 is CASSVGSLEAFF. The CDR3 bases are TGTGCCAGCAGCGTAGGGAGTCTTGAAGCTTTCTTT.

The chain uses TRBV11-3 and TRBJ2-2, with TRBD2 identical over 7 bases. The length of the CDR3 is 16 residues. Trimming at V came to 3 bases and at J to 3 bases, leaving 7 bases not matched to a gene. Germline V gene sequence: CDR1 SGHNT, CDR2 YENEEA. DNA for the CDR3: TGTGCCAGCAGCTTCCCGGCGGCGGGGGACACCGGGGAGCTGTTTTTT. This sequence encodes CASSFPAAGDTGELFF. The whole variable domain, remainder taken from reference TRBV11-3 and TRBJ2-2, is EAGVVQSPRYKIIEKKQPVAFWCNPISGHNTLYWYLQNLGQGPELLIRYENEEAVDDSQLPKDRFSAERLKGVDSTLKIQPAELGDSAVYLCASSFPAAGDTGELFFGEGSRLTVL.

For this clonotype: In this CDR3 the conserved last residue, phenylalanine or tryptophan, is missing, so a read error is likely. No DNA is shown, since the ends of the CDR3 on it are uncertain; the CDR3 is the one TCRdb lists. This CDR3 is CASNPTFDSNQPRHS. The chain couples TRBV28 to TRBJ1-5. CDR1 and CDR2 (germline): MDHEN, SYDVKM. Including both end residues, the CDR3 is 15 amino acids long.

This clonotype was picked up many times. The V and J genes are TRBV12-3 or TRBV12-4 and TRBJ2-3; 7 bases are a match to TRBD2. The CDR3 is 14 amino acids. J gave up 5 bases and V 0 bases, and 2 bases lay outside the gene matches. The CDR3 protein is CASSLAGGRDTQYF. The CDR3 DNA follows: TGTGCCAGCAGTTTAGCGGGAGGGAGAGATACGCAGTATTTT.

Remarks on this clonotype: A read error may explain this, as a much larger clone is one base away. This chain connects TRBV5-1 to TRBJ2-3, with TRBD2 matching 10 bases. This CDR3 is built from 15 residues. Germline loops: CDR1 SGHRS, CDR2 YFSETQ. CDR3 in DNA: TGCGCCAGCAGCCCGGGACTAGCGCGCACAGATGCGCAGTATTTT. Translated: CASSPGLARTDAQYF.

This clonotype has at least ten counts. This chain uses TRBV7-9 with TRBJ2-3; TRBD2 matches at 8 bases. The V gene's germline CDR1 is SEHNR and CDR2 FQNEAQ (reference sequence). The J segment lost 1 base and the V segment lost 1 base, leaving 4 bases of the junction unmatched. This CDR3 has 16 amino acids. The CDR3, as DNA: TGTGCCAGCAGCTTAGGGCAAGCGGGGGGCACAGATACGCAGTATTTT. Translating it yields CASSLGQAGGTDTQYF.